This T cell receptor (beta chain) was identified during a study of blood T cell repertoires in COVID-19. Study overall: PBMCs, B-cell-depleted T cells, or T cells were the source of the cDNA or gDNA that made up the material.

Authors' data handling: Amplifying reference gene primers gave estimates of nucleated cell counts. Libraries were prepared by immunoSEQ multiplex PCR; TCRdb keeps only in-frame clonotypes and omits some of them. From that table come the V and J calls and clone size; the DNA was used to work out D and trimming. The repertoire consists of fewer than 400,000 clones, with approximately 88% occurring once and the leading ten covering 4% to 6%. Trimming took 5 bases from V and 4 from J, leaving 8 bases between them. CDR1 is DFQATT and CDR2 is SNEGSKA in the germline V gene (reference sequence). CDR3 length: 11 amino acids. Assignments of participants to cohorts depended upon their own reported clinical history. Among Cohort 3 donors, those recovered had two negative PCRs, clearance, or symptom resolution.

This clonotype was obtained from a man between 60 and 75 years old who had recovered from COVID-19. Material: PBMCs or T cells enriched from blood (not recorded which). The rearrangement joins TRBV20-1 to TRBJ1-1; no clear D gene. This CDR3 is CSAARSTEAFF. In DNA, the CDR3 is TGCAGTGCTGCCCGCAGCACTGAAGCTTTCTTT.